This T cell receptor beta chain is from a study of CD8 T cells in ankylosing spondylitis. Study results and limitations: Ankylosing spondylitis blood seemed to carry a telltale TCR beta motif made of fewer than ten highly homologous variants.

TCRdb fed the 5' RACE reads into MiXCR, producing one record per CDR3 protein. Here the sample spans a few hundred thousand distinct CDR3 sequences, approximately 12% being singletons. There are 15 residues in the CDR3. Looked up from germline, CDR1 is MGHRA and CDR2 is YSYEKL. V lost 2 bases and J lost 4, with 15 bases in between. This clonotype was counted between two and nine times. The antigen remains undetermined. This chain links TRBV4-1 with TRBJ2-7; perhaps TRBD1 as D (6 bases). The clonotype was recovered from a male donor with ankylosing spondylitis. What was sequenced was blood, either unsorted or a sorted T cell fraction (not recorded which). CDR3 nucleotide sequence: TGCGCCAGCAGCCAATTCTTACAGGGAGCGTACGAGCAGTACGTC. Translating gives CASSQFLQGAYEQYV.